This T cell receptor beta chain was recovered during a study of T cell repertoires in cytomegalovirus infection. Study information: Evidence of both CMV infection and a matching HLA type came from public TCR beta signatures. Study results and caveats: Frequencies of public TCR beta families were cumulated, and this identified carriers of CMV plus the relevant HLA. The ex vivo response was dominated by HLA-C-restricted CMV-specific TCR beta clonotypes.

The CDR3 contains 14 residues. Germline V gives CDR1 MNHEY, CDR2 SMNVEV (reference sequence). Deletions cut 3 bases from V and 12 bases from J, with 20 bases between. TCRdb called the reads again in MiXCR, with one record for every CDR3 protein. The data hold around 250,000 distinct CDR3 sequences, with 15% to 20% observed a single time. As to this clonotype: As yet, its antigen is unknown.

The genes are TRBV27 and TRBJ2-5, with D possibly being TRBD1 (7 bases). The material sequenced was CD8+ T cells from PBMCs. The TCR was taken from a human donor in good health (CMV status not recorded). Some clones in this sample may be carry-over from other donors' samples. CDR3 coding DNA: TGTGCCAGCAGTTTTTCCCCTTCAGGGGGGCTCAAGTACTTC. It specifies CASSFSPSGGLKYF.